The clone carrying this TCR beta chain was recorded at least ten times. This sample was taken from a study of tumor-infiltrating lymphocytes in primary liver carcinoma. TCR beta cDNA was made from roughly 500 ng total RNA with a constant-region primer. Three-round nested multiplex PCR performed with slightly modified ARM-PCR produced the TCR beta libraries. Use of TRBV1-TRBV30 forward primers with a C-beta reverse primer characterized the first two PCR rounds, which lasted around 9 cycles each. TCRdb called the multiplex PCR reads again in MiXCR, with one record for every CDR3 protein. The table includes more than 60,000 distinct CDR3 sequences, about 70% detected once. The germline gives CDR1 SGHDT, CDR2 YYEEEE. CDR3 length equals 15 residues. V dropped 1 base and J dropped 5 bases, with 13 bases sitting between them. Taking about 17-31 mg of unsorted bulk tissue, the authors co-extracted RNA and DNA.

The source is a man aged 35 to 55 with primary liver carcinoma and hepatitis B virus infection. The sequenced sample was liver tumor tissue from sampling region 4. As to subset: tumor region T4, right-lateral pole. The chain recombines TRBV5-6 with TRBJ2-1, with D hard to call. The CDR3 region has the DNA TGTGCCAGCAGCTTGTTAACGGTGTCAGACAATGAGCAGTTCTTC. Protein sequence: CASSLLTVSDNEQFF.